These T cell receptor beta chains were read from a single sample in a study of OX40 agonist ivuxolimab in advanced cancers. Sequenced by immunoSEQ multiplex PCR; TCRdb stores in-frame clones only, minus some. The sample includes roughly 79,000 clones, around 92% seen only once; the top ten take 0.5% to 0.6%. The input for sequencing was CD4+ or CD8+ T cells sorted from blood, taken in a trial of the OX40 agonist ivuxolimab. Receptors originate from an adult with an advanced solid tumor such as melanoma, head and neck, liver or kidney cancer. Both conserved end residues are part of each CDR3. D genes are given only for firm matches. Only some rows state a clone size, as once, few, many or a class for expanded clones.

d_call: -; j_call: TRBJ1-2; v_call: TRBV20-1; clone_size: -; cdr3_nt: TGCAGTGGAGGGACCAACTATGGCTACACCTTC; cdr3_aa: CSGGTNYGYTF
d_call: TRBD2; j_call: TRBJ2-3; v_call: TRBV5-4; clone_size: -; cdr3_nt: TGTGCCAGCAGCTTGCCTAGCGGCAAGGATACGCAGTATTTT; cdr3_aa: CASSLPSGKDTQYF
d_call: -; j_call: TRBJ2-3; v_call: TRBV19; clone_size: -; cdr3_nt: TGTGCCATCTCGGATCCCACGGGCAGCACAGATACGCAGTATTTT; cdr3_aa: CAISDPTGSTDTQYF
d_call: TRBD1; j_call: TRBJ1-1; v_call: TRBV19; clone_size: -; cdr3_nt: TGTGCCAGTAGTATGGACAGGGAGAGGGAAGCTTTCTTT; cdr3_aa: CASSMDREREAFF
d_call: -; j_call: TRBJ1-1; v_call: TRBV15; clone_size: once; cdr3_nt: TGTGCCACCACAGGTTCAAAGACTTTTGTTGAAGCTTTCTTT; cdr3_aa: CATTGSKTFVEAFF
d_call: -; j_call: TRBJ2-7; v_call: TRBV9; clone_size: -; cdr3_nt: TGTGCCAGCAGCGTACAGGGTAGCTCCTACGAGCAGTACTTC; cdr3_aa: CASSVQGSSYEQYF
d_call: -; j_call: TRBJ2-5; v_call: TRBV18; clone_size: -; cdr3_nt: TGTGCCAGCTCACCTTCAGGTTTGGAGACCCAGTACTTC; cdr3_aa: CASSPSGLETQYF
d_call: -; j_call: TRBJ2-5; v_call: TRBV30; clone_size: -; cdr3_nt: TGTGCCTGGAGTATGGGGGTCCAAGAGACCCAGTACTTC; cdr3_aa: CAWSMGVQETQYF
d_call: -; j_call: TRBJ2-6; v_call: TRBV2; clone_size: -; cdr3_nt: TGTGCCAGCCGGAGAAGCTCTGGGGCCAACGTCCTGACTTTC; cdr3_aa: CASRRSSGANVLTF
d_call: -; j_call: TRBJ1-2; v_call: TRBV9; clone_size: -; cdr3_nt: TGTGCCAGCACCACCTTTCCTCGGTTGGGGTATGGCTACACCTTC; cdr3_aa: CASTTFPRLGYGYTF
d_call: TRBD2; j_call: TRBJ2-3; v_call: TRBV27; clone_size: once; cdr3_nt: TGTGCCAGCAGTTTATTGGTGGCGGGAGGGGGCACAGATACGCAGTATTTT; cdr3_aa: CASSLLVAGGGTDTQYF
d_call: -; j_call: TRBJ1-1; v_call: TRBV5-1; clone_size: -; cdr3_nt: TGCGCCAGCAGCCCGAGGGTGGGGGTCGGCACTGAAGCTTTCTTT; cdr3_aa: CASSPRVGVGTEAFF
d_call: -; j_call: TRBJ1-5; v_call: TRBV19; clone_size: -; cdr3_nt: TGTGCCAGTAGTTATAGCAATCAGCCCCAGCATTTT; cdr3_aa: CASSYSNQPQHF
d_call: TRBD2; j_call: TRBJ2-3; v_call: TRBV11-3; clone_size: -; cdr3_nt: TGTGCCAGCAGCTTTCTAGCGGGAGGGAGCACAGATACGCAGTATTTT; cdr3_aa: CASSFLAGGSTDTQYF
d_call: -; j_call: TRBJ2-7; v_call: TRBV11-2; clone_size: -; cdr3_nt: TGTGCCAGCAGCTCTTCAGGGGCCCACGAGCAGTACTTC; cdr3_aa: CASSSSGAHEQYF
d_call: -; j_call: TRBJ2-6; v_call: TRBV2; clone_size: once; cdr3_nt: TGTGCCAGCAGTGTTCAGGGGAGTGGGGCCAACGTCCTGACTTTC; cdr3_aa: CASSVQGSGANVLTF